This T cell receptor (beta chain) was identified during a study of blood T cells in healthy people across ages. The germline CDR1 and CDR2 sequences are SGHAT and FQNNGV. V lost 0 bases to trimming and J lost 2 bases, with 8 bases between them. The CDR3 has 14 amino acids. The authors ran a second PCR of 7 to 11 cycles using a sample-barcoded 5' primer and a J-beta primer mix. MiXCR, applied by TCRdb to the 5' RACE reads, yields one record per CDR3 protein. The table lists some 940,000 distinct CDR3 sequences, almost 30% of them singletons. This sample was shared with a second study, whose subject was T cells of mothers and their children.

Input material: blood. This chain joins TRBV11-2 and TRBJ2-7; D gene ambiguous. The clonotype was recovered from a woman aged 40 to 50 in good health. CDR3: CASSLETDTYEQYF. CDR3 bases: TGTGCCAGCAGCTTAGAGACGGATACCTACGAGCAGTACTTC.